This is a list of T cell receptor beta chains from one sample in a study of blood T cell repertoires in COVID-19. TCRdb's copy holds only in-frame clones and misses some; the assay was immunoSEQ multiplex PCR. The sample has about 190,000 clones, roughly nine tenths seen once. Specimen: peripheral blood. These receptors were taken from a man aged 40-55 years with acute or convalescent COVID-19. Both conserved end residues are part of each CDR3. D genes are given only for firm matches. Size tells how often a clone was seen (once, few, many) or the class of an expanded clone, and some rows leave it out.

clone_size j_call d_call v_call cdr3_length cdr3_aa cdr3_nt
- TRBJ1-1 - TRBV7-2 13 CASSPSMNTEAFF TGTGCCAGCAGCCCCTCTATGAACACTGAAGCTTTCTTT
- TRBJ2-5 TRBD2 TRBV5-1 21 CASSSPSGEASVKAWGETQYF TGCGCCAGCAGCTCCCCTAGCGGGGAAGCCTCCGTAAAAGCTTGGGGAGAGACCCAGTACTTC
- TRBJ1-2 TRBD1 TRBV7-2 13 CASSVTGTVGYTF TGTGCCAGCAGCGTTACCGGGACAGTAGGCTACACCTTC
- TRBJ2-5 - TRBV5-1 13 CASSLGTMETQYF TGCGCCAGCAGCTTGGGGACAATGGAGACCCAGTACTTC
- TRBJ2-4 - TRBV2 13 CASLALGTNIQYF TGTGCCAGCTTGGCCTTGGGCACAAACATTCAGTACTTC
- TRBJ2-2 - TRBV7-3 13 CASSLTTGGELFF TGTGCCAGCAGCTTAACTACGGGCGGGGAGCTGTTTTTT
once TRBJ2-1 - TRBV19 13 CASSPRPYNEQFF TGTGCCAGTAGCCCGAGGCCCTACAATGAGCAGTTCTTC
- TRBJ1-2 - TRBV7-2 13 CASSLNRQRGYTF TGTGCCAGCAGCCTAAACCGACAGCGTGGCTACACCTTC
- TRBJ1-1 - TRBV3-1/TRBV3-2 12 CASSLSGAEAFF TGTGCCAGCAGCCTTTCAGGCGCTGAAGCTTTCTTT
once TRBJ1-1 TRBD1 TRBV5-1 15 CASSGGTALNTEAFF TGCGCCAGCAGCGGGGGGACAGCCTTGAACACTGAAGCTTTCTTT
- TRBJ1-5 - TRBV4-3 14 CASSESHTGQPQHF TGCGCCAGCAGCGAATCTCACACGGGGCAGCCCCAGCATTTT
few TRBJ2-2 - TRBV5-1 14 CASSSQGYTGELFF TGCGCCAGCAGTTCACAGGGTTACACCGGGGAGCTGTTTTTT
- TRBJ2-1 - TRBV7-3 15 CASSLSAASYNEQFF TGTGCCAGCAGCTTATCGGCGGCCTCCTACAATGAGCAGTTCTTC
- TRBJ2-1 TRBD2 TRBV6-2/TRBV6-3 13 CASSYSIAGEQFF TGTGCCAGCAGTTACTCGATAGCGGGTGAGCAGTTCTTC
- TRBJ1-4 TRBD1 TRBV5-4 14 CASSPDRGREKLFF TGTGCCAGCAGTCCGGACAGGGGGCGTGAAAAACTGTTTTTT